Shown below are 28 T cell receptor beta chains from a single sample sequenced in a study of T cell clones after liver transplantation. Only in-frame clones appear in the TCRdb table, and some are missing; sequencing was by immunoSEQ multiplex PCR. The sample gives 25,000 to 35,000 clones, about 95% of which show up once; 25% to 30% is in the top ten. The starting material was CD8+ T cells from blood, obtained 12 months after liver transplant. The source is a human patient who received a liver transplant. Some T cells may trace back to the graft donor.

The chain carries TRBV9 and TRBJ2-2; D remains unclear. This CDR3 region has 14 residues. The ends were cut back, 4 bases at V and 2 bases at J, with 9 bases in the middle. CDR1 and CDR2 (germline): SGDLS, YYNGEE. The CDR3 spells CASSPPFNTGELFF. CDR3 DNA: TGTGCCAGCAGCCCCCCATTTAACACCGGGGAGCTGTTTTTT.

V is TRBV28 and J is TRBJ2-1; D is unclear. V was shortened by 4 bases and J by 2 bases, with 6 bases between the two germline ends. The CDR3 is made up of 13 amino acids. Germline values: CDR1 MDHEN, CDR2 SYDVKM. The CDR3: CASSYRPYNEQFF. CDR3 DNA: TGTGCCAGCAGTTATAGGCCCTACAATGAGCAGTTCTTC.

The J gene is TRBJ2-3, the V gene TRBV27, with 7 bases identical to TRBD2. This CDR3 has 15 residues. Trimming at V came to 6 bases and at J to 1 base, leaving 7 bases not matched to a gene. Germline lookup yields CDR1 MNHEY and CDR2 SMNVEV (reference sequence). Here the CDR3 reads CASSQLRGGTDTQYF. The DNA of the CDR3 is TGTGCCAGCAGCCAACTTCGGGGGGGCACAGATACGCAGTATTTT.

V gene TRBV28 combines with J gene TRBJ1-1; 9 nucleotides match TRBD1. In germline, CDR1 is MDHEN, CDR2 SYDVKM. With 6 bases clipped from V and 8 bases from J, the junction kept 19 bases outside the gene matches. CDR3 length equals 17 residues. In nucleotides, the CDR3 is TGTGCCAGCAGCCGAAGATACACAGGGGGCTTAACAGCAGAAGCTTTCTTT. This codes for CASSRRYTGGLTAEAFF.

This sequence joins TRBV6-1 and TRBJ1-1; no definite D call. With 0 bases removed from V and 4 bases from J, the gap between germline ends came to 9 bases. The CDR3 loop spans 14 amino acids. The V gene's germline CDR1 is MNHNS and CDR2 SASEGT. The CDR3 spells CASSEARGFTEAFF. The DNA for the CDR3 is TGTGCCAGCAGTGAAGCGCGAGGGTTCACTGAAGCTTTCTTT.

The V gene is TRBV13, the J gene TRBJ2-5, with 8 bases lining up with TRBD1. The CDR3 extends over 14 amino acids. Germline V CDR1 and CDR2: PRHDT, FYEKMQ (reference sequence). Trimming at V came to 5 bases and at J to 2 bases, leaving 4 bases not matched to a gene. The CDR3 DNA follows: TGTGCCAGCAGCCTTCGGACAGGGCAAGAGACCCAGTACTTC. Translating gives CASSLRTGQETQYF.

This clone appeared a single time. The J gene is TRBJ2-1, the V gene TRBV5-1; 8 bases are shared with TRBD2. The V segment lost 4 bases and the J segment 0 bases; nucleotides outside the gene matches: 15. Germline loops: CDR1 SGHRS, CDR2 YFSETQ. This CDR3 is 19 amino acids long. In nucleotides, the CDR3 is TGCGCCAGCAGCCACCCCGGCCTAGCGGGCTTAATCTCCTACAATGAGCAGTTCTTC. This encodes CASSHPGLAGLISYNEQFF. The whole variable domain, remainder taken from reference TRBV5-1 and TRBJ2-1, is KAGVTQTPRYLIKTRGQQVTLSCSPISGHRSVSWYQQTPGQGLQFLFEYFSETQRNKGNFPGRFSGRQFSNSRSEMNVSTLELGDSALYLCASSHPGLAGLISYNEQFFGPGTRLTVL.

The chain employs TRBV10-2 and TRBJ1-1; possibly TRBD1 for D (6 bases). V gave up 6 bases and J gave up 1 base, with 18 bases separating them. The CDR3 has 16 amino acids. The germline CDR1 and CDR2 sequences are WSHSY and SAAADI. CDR3 region: CASSLPQGQKNTEAFF. DNA for the CDR3: TGCGCCAGCAGCCTGCCGCAGGGACAAAAGAACACTGAAGCTTTCTTT.

V and J are TRBV9 and TRBJ2-2; D possibly matches TRBD1 or TRBD2 (5 bases each). This CDR3 has 12 amino acids. V lost 9 bases and J lost 3, with 9 bases in between. Germline V gene lookup returns CDR1 SGDLS and CDR2 YYNGEE. The DNA of the CDR3 is TGTGCCACCTTGGGGGACACCGGGGAGCTGTTTTTT. The encoded protein is CATLGDTGELFF. The full variable domain, its missing parts supplied by reference TRBV9 and TRBJ2-2, is DSGVTQTPKHLITATGQRVTLRCSPRSGDLSVYWYQQSLDQGLQFLIQYYNGEERAKGNILERFSAQQFPDLHSELNLSSLELGDSALYFCATLGDTGELFFGEGSRLTVL.

The J gene is TRBJ1-2, the V gene TRBV12-1; TRBD1 was called by the table and not checked on the DNA. TRBV12-1 is described as a pseudogene. This CDR3 contains 16 residues. The CDR3 loop reads CASSFGDRGPWYGYTF. In DNA form, the CDR3 reads TGTGCCAGCAGCTTTGGTGACAGGGGGCCCTGGTATGGCTACACCTTC.

The chain has TRBV30 and TRBJ2-2; D possibly corresponds to TRBD2 (6 bases). This CDR3 region has 14 residues. Trimming cost V 3 bases and J 4 bases, with 12 bases left between them. Germline assignment: CDR1 GTSNPN and CDR2 SVGIG (reference sequence). The CDR3 nucleotides are TGTGCCTGGAGCAGCAACGGGGGCACCGGGGAGCTGTTTTTT. Its protein product is CAWSSNGGTGELFF.

The rearrangement joins TRBV7-9 to TRBJ2-2; a weak D match, TRBD1 (5 bases). Deletions cut 5 bases from V and 1 base from J, with 17 bases between. Looked up from germline, CDR1 is SEHNR and CDR2 is FQNEAQ (reference sequence). The CDR3 consists of 17 residues. The chain's CDR3 is CASSLPATAKNTGELFF. CDR3 DNA: TGTGCCAGCAGCCTTCCGGCGACAGCTAAGAACACCGGGGAGCTGTTTTTT. The full variable domain, with the rest looked up from reference TRBV7-9 and TRBJ2-2, is DTGVSQNPRHKITKRGQNVTFRCDPISEHNRLYWYRQTLGQGPEFLTYFQNEAQLEKSRLLSDRFSAERPKGSFSTLEIQRTEQGDSAMYLCASSLPATAKNTGELFFGEGSRLTVL.

The chain employs TRBV23-1 and TRBJ1-1; D is ambiguous. TRBV23-1 is sorted into the ORF group, with uncertain function. This CDR3 contains 14 residues. V lost 3 bases, J lost 5 bases, and 13 bases lay in between. The CDR3 coding sequence is TGCGCCAGCAGTCACCGACACCTTCTAACTGAAGCTTTCTTT. This gives the protein CASSHRHLLTEAFF.

The V gene is TRBV19, the J gene TRBJ2-7; D may be TRBD1 (5 bases). The CDR3 is made up of 14 amino acids. Trimming cost V 6 bases and J 3 bases, with 15 bases left between them. Germline assignment: CDR1 LNHDA and CDR2 SQIVND (reference sequence). The CDR3 DNA follows: TGTGCCAGTAGGCCGGAGCAGGGATACTACGAGCAGTACTTC. Residues: CASRPEQGYYEQYF.

The chain has TRBV6-1 and TRBJ2-7, with D perhaps matching TRBD1 or TRBD2 (5 bases each). The V gene lost 11 bases and the J gene lost 0 bases, with 17 bases spanning the gap. Germline V gene lookup returns CDR1 MNHNS and CDR2 SASEGT. This CDR3 region has 14 residues. The CDR3 is CAVHLGESSYEQYF. The CDR3 DNA sequence: TGTGCCGTACATTTGGGGGAAAGCTCCTACGAGCAGTACTTC.

The J gene is TRBJ2-1, the V gene TRBV7-9; D gene uncertain. The CDR3 totals 15 residues. Germline V gene data show CDR1 as SEHNR and CDR2 as FQNEAQ (reference sequence). V was trimmed by 6 bases and J by 0 bases, leaving 12 bases between them. CDR3 nucleotides: TGTGCCAGCAGGGTCGCGAGGAGCTCCTACAATGAGCAGTTCTTC. Translation gives CASRVARSSYNEQFF.

The chain carries TRBV2 and TRBJ2-1; TRBD1 matches at 12 bases. CDR3 length equals 18 residues. In germline, CDR1 is SNHLY, CDR2 FYNNEI. V lost 2 bases to trimming and J lost 3 bases; unmatched junction nucleotides: 8. The CDR3, as DNA: TGTGCCAGCAGTGAAAGGTGGGGACAGGGGGCTTACTACAATGAGCAGTTCTTC. Translation gives CASSERWGQGAYYNEQFF.

This chain connects TRBV19 to TRBJ1-2; D not resolved. CDR1 LNHDA and CDR2 SQIVND come from the germline V gene (reference sequence). The V end was cut by 1 base, the J end by 6 bases, with 9 bases between. CDR3 length: 13 residues. The CDR3: CASSIGPWDGYTF. The CDR3 DNA sequence: TGTGCCAGTAGTATAGGCCCATGGGATGGCTACACCTTC.

V usage is TRBV5-6 and J usage is TRBJ2-3; D is uncertain. The length of the CDR3 is 17 residues. V was trimmed by 1 base and J by 6 bases, leaving 21 bases between them. The germline gives CDR1 SGHDT, CDR2 YYEEEE. CDR3 sequence reads: CASSLNLAGLVTDTQYF. The DNA for the CDR3 is TGTGCCAGCAGCTTGAATCTTGCCGGGCTTGTCACTGATACGCAGTATTTT.

This chain joins TRBV28 and TRBJ2-7; D gene unclear. The CDR3 totals 15 residues. The V and J ends lost 3 bases and 1 base respectively, with 13 bases between them. Germline V gene sequence: CDR1 MDHEN, CDR2 SYDVKM. Here the CDR3 DNA reads TGTGCCAGCAGTTTTAACCCCGCCCTATCCTACGAGCAGTACTTC. It codes for CASSFNPALSYEQYF.

The CDR3 region is CASSLESPGLAYEQYF. CDR3 DNA sequence: TGCGCCAGCAGCTTGGAGTCGCCGGGACTAGCCTACGAGCAGTACTTC. The rearrangement links TRBV5-1 to TRBJ2-7; 8 nucleotides agree with TRBD2. CDR1 and CDR2 (germline): SGHRS, YFSETQ. The CDR3 runs 16 residues. Unmatched junction bases numbered 7, after V lost 0 bases and J lost 2 bases.

The gene calls are TRBV4-3 and TRBJ2-3; D possibly corresponds to TRBD1 (6 bases). V lost 4 bases and J 4 bases, leaving 9 bases between the germline ends. CDR1 and CDR2 from the germline V gene are LGHNA and YSLEER. This CDR3 has 13 amino acids. The chain's CDR3 is CASSPQGSDTQYF. In nucleotides, the CDR3 is TGCGCCAGCAGCCCACAGGGTTCAGATACGCAGTATTTT.

V usage is TRBV7-6 and J usage is TRBJ2-7, with D perhaps TRBD2 (7 bases). Looked up from germline, CDR1 is SGHVS and CDR2 is FNYEAQ. Trimming removed 0 bases from V and 0 bases from J, with 18 bases in between. The CDR3 loop spans 18 amino acids. The CDR3 DNA follows: TGTGCCAGCAGCTTAGCGCTCGGGGGGCAGCCGTCCTCCTACGAGCAGTACTTC. It encodes CASSLALGGQPSSYEQYF.

The chain joins TRBV6-5 to TRBJ2-7, with D perhaps TRBD2 (5 bases). From germline, CDR1 is MNHEY and CDR2 SVGAGI. The CDR3 loop spans 14 amino acids. The ends were cut back, 2 bases at V and 2 bases at J, with 10 bases in the middle. DNA for the CDR3: TGTGCCAGCAGTTACGGTTACGGGGCCTACGAGCAGTACTTC. It codes for CASSYGYGAYEQYF.

The chain has TRBV27 and TRBJ1-1, with D unclear. The CDR3 loop spans 15 amino acids. Trimming removed 2 bases at V and 0 bases at J, with 10 bases between. Per germline, CDR1 MNHEY and CDR2 SMNVEV (reference sequence). CDR3 sequence reads: CASSLVGFMNTEAFF. CDR3 bases: TGTGCCAGCAGTTTAGTGGGGTTTATGAACACTGAAGCTTTCTTT.

This sequence joins TRBV28 and TRBJ2-3; 9 positions match TRBD2. J lost 0 bases, V lost 3 bases, and 7 bases had no gene match. This CDR3 contains 17 residues. Germline CDR1 MDHEN, CDR2 SYDVKM. CDR3 in amino acids: CASSFLASGTSTDTQYF. CDR3 nucleotides: TGTGCCAGCAGTTTTCTGGCTAGCGGGACCAGCACAGATACGCAGTATTTT.

The count of this clone is one. The chain links TRBV9 to TRBJ2-6, with D hard to call. V lost 0 bases and J 0 bases, leaving 4 bases between the germline ends. The V gene's germline CDR1 is SGDLS and CDR2 YYNGEE. CDR3 length: 15 amino acids. CDR3 DNA: TGTGCCAGCAGCGTAGCCAGCTCTGGGGCCAACGTCCTGACTTTC. It specifies CASSVASSGANVLTF.

The gene calls are TRBV27 and TRBJ2-5, with D perhaps TRBD2 (5 bases). CDR1 is MNHEY, CDR2 SMNVEV, per germline (reference sequence). The CDR3 has 13 amino acids. Deletions cut 4 bases from V and 5 bases from J, with 11 bases between. The CDR3 is CASSYEGTETQYF. The CDR3 nucleotides are TGTGCCAGCAGTTATGAGGGAACGGAGACCCAGTACTTC.